The entry that follows covers one T cell receptor (beta chain) sequence. The antigen remains undetermined. Primers included in the PCR were 60 Vbeta and 13 Jbeta primers. The repertoire was sequenced with immunoSEQ multiplex PCR; TCRdb's copy has only in-frame clones and lacks some. The sample consists of about 130,000 clones, approximately 85% of them appearing once. This sample was included in a study of cytomegalovirus exposure and HLA in healthy donors. Findings and caveats of the study: Reports credit the classifier with highly specific, highly sensitive diagnosis of cytomegalovirus status.

CDR3 length equals 14 residues. CDR1 and CDR2 from the germline V gene are SGHRS and YFSETQ. Trimming removed 5 bases from V and 8 bases from J; junction bases left unmatched: 10. This chain uses TRBV5-1 with TRBJ1-2; 9 nucleotides agree with TRBD1. Sequenced: PBMCs. The clonotype comes from a woman in her twenties or thirties in good health and CMV-seropositive. The CDR3 loop is CASRRPGTGNGYTF. In nucleotides, the CDR3 is TGCGCCAGCAGACGCCCCGGGACAGGGAACGGCTACACCTTC.